This TCR beta chain was captured by sequencing in a study of blood T cell repertoires in COVID-19. Study as a whole: COVID-19 samples, acute and convalescent, were from the United States, Italy and Spain.

Libraries were prepared by immunoSEQ multiplex PCR; TCRdb keeps only in-frame clonotypes and omits some of them. The sample has under 200,000 clones, 60% to 85% seen once. Looked up from germline, CDR1 is SGDLS and CDR2 is YYNGEE. The CDR3 runs to 14 residues. The V end lost 0 bases, the J end lost 1 base, and 7 bases lay between the germline ends. This TCR derives from a man in his 70s with acute or convalescent COVID-19. The chain joins TRBV9 to TRBJ1-1; a possible D gene is TRBD1 (5 bases). The sample was peripheral blood. CDR3 in DNA: TGTGCCAGCAGCGTAGTCCAGGGGAACACTGAAGCTTTCTTT. Translating gives CASSVVQGNTEAFF.